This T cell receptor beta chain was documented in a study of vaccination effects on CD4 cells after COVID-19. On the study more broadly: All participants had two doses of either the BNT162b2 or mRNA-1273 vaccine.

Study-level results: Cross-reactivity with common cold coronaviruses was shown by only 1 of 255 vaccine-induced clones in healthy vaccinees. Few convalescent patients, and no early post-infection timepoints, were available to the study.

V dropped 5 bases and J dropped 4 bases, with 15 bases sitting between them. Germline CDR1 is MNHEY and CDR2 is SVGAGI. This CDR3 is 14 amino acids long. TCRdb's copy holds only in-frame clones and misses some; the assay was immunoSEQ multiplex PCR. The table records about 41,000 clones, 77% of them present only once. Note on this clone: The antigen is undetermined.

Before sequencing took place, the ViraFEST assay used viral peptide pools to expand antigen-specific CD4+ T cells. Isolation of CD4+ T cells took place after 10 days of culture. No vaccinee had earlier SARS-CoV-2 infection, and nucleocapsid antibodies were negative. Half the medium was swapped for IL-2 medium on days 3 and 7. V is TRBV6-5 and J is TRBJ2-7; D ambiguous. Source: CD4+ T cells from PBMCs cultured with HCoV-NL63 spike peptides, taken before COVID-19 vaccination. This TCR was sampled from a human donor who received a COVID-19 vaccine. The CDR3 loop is CASSLHSISYEQYV. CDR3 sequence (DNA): TGTGCCAGCAGTCTACACAGCATTTCATACGAGCAGTACGTC.